This T cell receptor beta chain was recorded in a study of blood T cells in healthy people across ages. The CDR3 spans 16 residues. CDR1 and CDR2 from the germline V gene are SGHRS and YFSETQ. The junction had 10 bases not matched to a gene; V was cut back by 4 bases and J by 7 bases. PBMCs were isolated at a quantity of at least 7 million per sample. Using a J-beta primer mix together with a sample-barcoded 5' primer, a second PCR was run for roughly 6 to 11 cycles. TCRdb fed the 5' RACE reads into MiXCR, producing one record per CDR3 protein. This repertoire shows 1.5 million to 2 million distinct CDR3 sequences, roughly 32% found once; its top ten account for around 11%.

This receptor was taken from a woman aged 30 to 39 in good health. Sequencing was performed on blood. This chain links TRBV5-1 with TRBJ2-3; 12 bases fit TRBD2. The CDR3 DNA reads as TGCGCCAGCAGCCCGGAGGCTAGCGGGGGGGAATATACGCAGTATTTT. Residues: CASSPEASGGEYTQYF.